This T cell receptor beta chain was captured in a study of cytomegalovirus exposure and HLA in healthy donors. Remarks on this clone: The antigen remains undetermined.

60 Vbeta and 13 Jbeta primers were used in PCR. Assay: immunoSEQ multiplex PCR; the TCRdb copy retains only in-frame clones and omits some. Of about 130,000 clones listed, 83% are singletons. The study, taken as a whole, reports: Analysis was performed later, and it showed HLA-associated TCR beta chains to be more clonally expanded than equally common others. The likely explanation for a cluster of highly shared sequence variants was sequencing artifact. Common viral pathogens were later found to be apparently linked to several of the most significant clusters. Overall, about 160 TCR beta chains were annotated as cytomegalovirus-associated.

The CDR3 length is 12 residues. V was shortened by 4 bases and J by 4 bases, with 7 bases between the two germline ends. CDR1 and CDR2 (germline): SGHDT, YYEEEE. The V gene is TRBV5-6, the J gene TRBJ2-3; D unresolved. This receptor was identified in a man between 18 and 29 years old in good health and CMV-seropositive. The sequenced material came from PBMCs. The CDR3 DNA reads TGTGCCAGCAGCCCCGGTTCAGATACGCAGTATTTT. Encoded protein: CASSPGSDTQYF.